The clone carrying this T cell receptor beta chain appeared many times. The antigen is undetermined. This entry comes from a study of T cells in Graves' hyperthyroidism and ophthalmopathy. Amplification targeted TCR beta CDR3 regions from RNA transcripts. A first-round RT-PCR of the TCR CDR3 used the HTBI primer set. TCRdb reprocessed the multiplex PCR reads with MiXCR, giving one entry per CDR3 protein. Of about 270,000 distinct CDR3 sequences listed, about 24% are singletons. Cells are PBMCs isolated from 10 ml of fresh blood. Whole-study results and caveats: In validation, the model predicted ophthalmopathy. These predictions came a median approximately 6.5 months before onset.

The TCR originated in a woman between 40 and 50 years old with Graves' ophthalmopathy. Sequencing used blood.

The CDR3 DNA is TGTGCCAGCAACGACCGAAGTTTCCTCTCTGGAAACACCATATATTTT. Translation: CASNDRSFLSGNTIYF. The chain combines TRBV28 with TRBJ1-3; D gene unclear. Trimming pared 7 bases from V and 0 bases from J, leaving 16 bases between. Germline V gives CDR1 MDHEN, CDR2 SYDVKM. The CDR3 is made up of 16 amino acids.